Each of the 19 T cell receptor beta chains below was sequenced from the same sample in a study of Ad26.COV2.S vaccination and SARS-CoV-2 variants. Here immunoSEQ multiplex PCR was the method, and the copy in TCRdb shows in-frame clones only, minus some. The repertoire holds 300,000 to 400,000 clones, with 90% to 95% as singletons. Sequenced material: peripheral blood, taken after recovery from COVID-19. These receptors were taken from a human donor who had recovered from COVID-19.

CDR3 residues: CASSLSFGTDTQYF. CDR3 bases: TGTGCCAGCAGCTTGTCTTTCGGCACAGATACGCAGTATTTT. The V and J genes are TRBV13 and TRBJ2-3; no reliable D call. The CDR3 totals 14 residues. Deletions cut 3 bases from V and 1 base from J, with 8 bases between. The germline V gene has CDR1 PRHDT and CDR2 FYEKMQ (reference sequence). Based on the CDR3 plus reference TRBV13 and TRBJ2-3, the full variable domain is AAGVIQSPRHLIKEKRETATLKCYPIPRHDTVYWYQQGPGQDPQFLISFYEKMQSDKGSIPDRFSAQQFSDYHSELNMSSLELGDSALYFCASSLSFGTDTQYFGPGTRLTVL.

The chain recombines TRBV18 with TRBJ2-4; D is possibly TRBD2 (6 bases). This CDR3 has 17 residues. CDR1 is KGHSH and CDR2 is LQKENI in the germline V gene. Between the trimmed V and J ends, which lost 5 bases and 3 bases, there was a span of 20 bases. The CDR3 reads CASSATPQGLGKNIQYF. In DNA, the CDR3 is TGTGCCAGCTCAGCGACTCCTCAGGGACTGGGCAAAAACATTCAGTACTTC.

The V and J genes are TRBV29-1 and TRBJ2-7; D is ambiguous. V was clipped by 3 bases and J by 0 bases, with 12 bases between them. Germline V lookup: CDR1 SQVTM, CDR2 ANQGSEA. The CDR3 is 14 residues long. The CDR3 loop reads CSVEFPSSSYEQYF. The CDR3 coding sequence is TGCAGCGTTGAGTTCCCCAGTAGCTCCTACGAGCAGTACTTC.

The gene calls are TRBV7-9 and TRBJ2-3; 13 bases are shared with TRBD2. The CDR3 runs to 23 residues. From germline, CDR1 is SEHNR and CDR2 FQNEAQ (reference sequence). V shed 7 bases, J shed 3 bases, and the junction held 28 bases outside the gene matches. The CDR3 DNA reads TGTGCCAGCACCCTAGAGAGCGGTATGGGACTAGCGGGATCGGTGGTAAATACAGATACGCAGTATTTT. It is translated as CASTLESGMGLAGSVVNTDTQYF.

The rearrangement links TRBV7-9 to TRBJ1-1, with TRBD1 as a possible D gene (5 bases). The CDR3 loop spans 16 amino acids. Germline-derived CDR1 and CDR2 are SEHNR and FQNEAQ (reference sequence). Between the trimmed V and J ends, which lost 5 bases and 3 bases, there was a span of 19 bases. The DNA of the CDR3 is TGTGCCAGCAGCCGAACCGGGACTGTAGGGGACACTGAAGCTTTCTTT. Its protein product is CASSRTGTVGDTEAFF.

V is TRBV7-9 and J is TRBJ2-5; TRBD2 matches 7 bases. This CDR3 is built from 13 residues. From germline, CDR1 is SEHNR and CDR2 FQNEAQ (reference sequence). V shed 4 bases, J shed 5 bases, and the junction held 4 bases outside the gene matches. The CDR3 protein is CASSWEGRETQYF. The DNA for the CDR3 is TGTGCCAGCAGCTGGGAGGGGCGCGAGACCCAGTACTTC.

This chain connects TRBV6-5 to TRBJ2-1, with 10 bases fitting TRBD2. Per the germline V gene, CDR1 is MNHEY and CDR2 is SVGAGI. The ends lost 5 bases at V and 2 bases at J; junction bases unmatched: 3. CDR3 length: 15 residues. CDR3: CASSQRGGPYNEQFF. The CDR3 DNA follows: TGTGCCAGCAGTCAGCGGGGGGGCCCCTACAATGAGCAGTTCTTC.

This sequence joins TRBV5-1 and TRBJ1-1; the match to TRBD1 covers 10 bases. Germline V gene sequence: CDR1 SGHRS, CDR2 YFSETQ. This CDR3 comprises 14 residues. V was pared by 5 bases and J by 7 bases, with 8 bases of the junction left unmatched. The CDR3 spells CASRLDRGQGEAFF. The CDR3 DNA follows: TGCGCCAGCAGACTTGACAGGGGGCAAGGTGAAGCTTTCTTT.

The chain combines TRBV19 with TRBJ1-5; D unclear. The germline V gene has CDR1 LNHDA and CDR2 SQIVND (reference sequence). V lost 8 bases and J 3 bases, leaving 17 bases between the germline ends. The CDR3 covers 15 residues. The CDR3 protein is CASEGKGPSNQPQHF. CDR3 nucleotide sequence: TGTGCCAGTGAAGGAAAAGGCCCCTCCAATCAGCCCCAGCATTTT.

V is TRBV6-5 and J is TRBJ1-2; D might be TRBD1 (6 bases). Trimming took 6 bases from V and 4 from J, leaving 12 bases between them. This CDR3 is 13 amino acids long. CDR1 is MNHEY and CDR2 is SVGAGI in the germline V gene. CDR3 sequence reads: CASRREGGYGYTF. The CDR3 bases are TGTGCCAGCAGACGCGAGGGGGGCTATGGCTACACCTTC.

CDR3 sequence: CASSPRQRGDSYEQYF. The DNA of the CDR3 is TGTGCCAGCTCACCACGTCAAAGGGGGGATTCCTACGAGCAGTACTTC. The chain links TRBV18 to TRBJ2-7; D is perhaps TRBD1 or TRBD2 (6 bases each). The CDR3 totals 16 residues. Germline V gene lookup returns CDR1 KGHSH and CDR2 LQKENI. The V and J ends lost 1 base and 1 base respectively, with 14 bases between them.

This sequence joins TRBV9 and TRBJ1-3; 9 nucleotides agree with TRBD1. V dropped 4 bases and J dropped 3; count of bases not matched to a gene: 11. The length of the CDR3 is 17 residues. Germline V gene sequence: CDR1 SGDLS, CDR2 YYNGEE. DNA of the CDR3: TGTGCCAGCAGCCCCCCGGGACAGGGAACTCTTGGAAACACCATATATTTT. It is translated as CASSPPGQGTLGNTIYF.

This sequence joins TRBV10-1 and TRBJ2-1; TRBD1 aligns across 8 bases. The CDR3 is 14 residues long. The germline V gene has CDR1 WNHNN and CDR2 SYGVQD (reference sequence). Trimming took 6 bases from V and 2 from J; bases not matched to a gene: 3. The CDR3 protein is CASRKDRAYNEQFF. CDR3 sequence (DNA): TGCGCCAGCAGAAAGGACAGGGCCTACAATGAGCAGTTCTTC.

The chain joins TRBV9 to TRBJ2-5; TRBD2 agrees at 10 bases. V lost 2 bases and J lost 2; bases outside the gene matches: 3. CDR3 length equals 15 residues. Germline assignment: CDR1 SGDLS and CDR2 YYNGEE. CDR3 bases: TGTGCCAGCAGCGTCAGCGGGGGGGAGCAAGAGACCCAGTACTTC. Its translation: CASSVSGGEQETQYF.

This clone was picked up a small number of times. CDR3 sequence (DNA): TGCGCCAGCAGCCAAGGACAGGGTGATCAGCCCCAGCATTTT. Its protein is CASSQGQGDQPQHF. The gene calls are TRBV4-1 and TRBJ1-5, with TRBD1 matching over 7 bases. CDR3 size: 14 residues. V lost 1 base and J lost 5; bases outside the gene matches: 2. Germline V gene data show CDR1 as MGHRA and CDR2 as YSYEKL.

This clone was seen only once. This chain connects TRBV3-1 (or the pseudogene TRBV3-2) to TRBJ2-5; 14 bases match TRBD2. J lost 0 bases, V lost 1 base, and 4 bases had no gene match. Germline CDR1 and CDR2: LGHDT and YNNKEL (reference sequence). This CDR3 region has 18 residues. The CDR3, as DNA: TGTGCCAGCAGCCAAGGGACTAGCGGGGGGCGGTACCAAGAGACCCAGTACTTC. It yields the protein CASSQGTSGGRYQETQYF.

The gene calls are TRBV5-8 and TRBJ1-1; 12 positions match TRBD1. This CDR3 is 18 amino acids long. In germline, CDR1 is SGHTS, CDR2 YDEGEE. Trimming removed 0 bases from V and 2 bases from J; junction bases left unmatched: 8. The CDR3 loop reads CASSLVRDRGPSNTEAFF. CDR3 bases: TGTGCCAGCAGCTTGGTAAGGGACAGGGGGCCCTCAAACACTGAAGCTTTCTTT.

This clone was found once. The DNA of the CDR3 is TGCGCCAGCAGCTTAGACAGGGATGAAGGCACAGATACGCAGTATTTT. Translation gives CASSLDRDEGTDTQYF. The gene calls are TRBV5-1 and TRBJ2-3, with 7 bases aligning to TRBD1. The CDR3 consists of 16 residues. Germline trimming cut 2 bases from V and 1 base from J; bases unmatched to any gene: 7. CDR1 and CDR2 (germline): SGHRS, YFSETQ.

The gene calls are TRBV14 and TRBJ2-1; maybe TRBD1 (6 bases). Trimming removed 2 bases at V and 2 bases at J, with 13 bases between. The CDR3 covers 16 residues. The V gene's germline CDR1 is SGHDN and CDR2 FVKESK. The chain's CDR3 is CASSQLTGIAYNEQFF. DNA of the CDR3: TGTGCCAGCAGCCAACTCACAGGGATTGCCTACAATGAGCAGTTCTTC.